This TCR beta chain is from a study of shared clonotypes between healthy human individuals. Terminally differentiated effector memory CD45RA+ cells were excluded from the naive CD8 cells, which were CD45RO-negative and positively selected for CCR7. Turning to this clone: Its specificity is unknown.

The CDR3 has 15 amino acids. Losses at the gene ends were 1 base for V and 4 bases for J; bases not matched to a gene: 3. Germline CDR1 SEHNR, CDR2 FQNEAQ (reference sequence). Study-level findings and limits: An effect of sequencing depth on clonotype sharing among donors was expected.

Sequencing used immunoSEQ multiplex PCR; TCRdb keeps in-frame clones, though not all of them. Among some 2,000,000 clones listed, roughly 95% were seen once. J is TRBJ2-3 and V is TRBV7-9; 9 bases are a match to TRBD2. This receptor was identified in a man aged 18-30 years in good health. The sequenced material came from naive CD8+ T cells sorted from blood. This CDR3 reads CASSLGSGSPDTQYF. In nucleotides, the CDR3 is TGTGCCAGCAGCTTAGGTAGCGGGAGCCCAGATACGCAGTATTTT.